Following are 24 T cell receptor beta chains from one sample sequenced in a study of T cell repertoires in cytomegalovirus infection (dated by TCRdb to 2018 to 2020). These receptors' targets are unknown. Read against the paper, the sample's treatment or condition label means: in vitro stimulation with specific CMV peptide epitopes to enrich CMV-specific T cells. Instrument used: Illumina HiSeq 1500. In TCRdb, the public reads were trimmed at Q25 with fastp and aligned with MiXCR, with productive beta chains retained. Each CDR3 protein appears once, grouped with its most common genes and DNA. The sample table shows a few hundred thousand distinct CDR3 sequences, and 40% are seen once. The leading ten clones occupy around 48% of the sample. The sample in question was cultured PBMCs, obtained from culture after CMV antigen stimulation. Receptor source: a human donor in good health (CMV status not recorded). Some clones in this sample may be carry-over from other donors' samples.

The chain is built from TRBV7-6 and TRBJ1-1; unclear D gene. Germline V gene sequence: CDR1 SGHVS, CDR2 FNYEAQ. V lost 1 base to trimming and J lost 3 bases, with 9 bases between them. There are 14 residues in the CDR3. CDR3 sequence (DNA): TGTGCCAGCAGCTTAGAATCTGGCTACACTGAAGCTTTCTTT. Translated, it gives CASSLESGYTEAFF.

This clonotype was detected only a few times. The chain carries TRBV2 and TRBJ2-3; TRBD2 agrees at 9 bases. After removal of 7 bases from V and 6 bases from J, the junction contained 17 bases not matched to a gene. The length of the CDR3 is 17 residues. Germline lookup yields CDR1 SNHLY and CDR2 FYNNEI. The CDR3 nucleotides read TGTGCCAGCACCGAAACGGGTCTAGCGGGGTCCCGGGATACGCAGTATTTT. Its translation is CASTETGLAGSRDTQYF.

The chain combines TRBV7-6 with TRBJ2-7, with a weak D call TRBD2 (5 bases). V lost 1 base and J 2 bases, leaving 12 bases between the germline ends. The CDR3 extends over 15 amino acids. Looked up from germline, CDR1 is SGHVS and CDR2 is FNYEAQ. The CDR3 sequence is CASSLGSGSTYEQYF. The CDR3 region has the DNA TGTGCCAGCAGCTTAGGGTCGGGATCCACCTACGAGCAGTACTTC.

The CDR3 here is CAIRMDRATEAFF. CDR3 bases: TGTGCCATCAGGATGGACAGGGCGACTGAAGCTTTCTTT. The V gene is TRBV10-3, the J gene TRBJ1-1; 8 positions agree with TRBD1. This CDR3 has 13 residues. The V segment lost 6 bases and the J segment 5 bases; nucleotides outside the gene matches: 5. Germline CDR1 is ENHRY and CDR2 is SYGVKD.

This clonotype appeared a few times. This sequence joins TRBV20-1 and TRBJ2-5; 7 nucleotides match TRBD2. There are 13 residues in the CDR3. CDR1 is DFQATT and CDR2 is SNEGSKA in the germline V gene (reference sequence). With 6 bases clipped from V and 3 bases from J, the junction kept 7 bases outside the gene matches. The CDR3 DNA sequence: TGCAGTGCCGAAGAACTAGCGAAAGAGACCCAGTACTTC. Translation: CSAEELAKETQYF.

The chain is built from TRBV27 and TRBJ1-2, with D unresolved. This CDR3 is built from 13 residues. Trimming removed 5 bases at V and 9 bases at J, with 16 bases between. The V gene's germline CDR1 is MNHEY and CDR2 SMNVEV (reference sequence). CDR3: CASSTAQYWSYTF. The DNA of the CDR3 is TGTGCCAGCAGTACCGCACAGTATTGGAGCTACACCTTC.

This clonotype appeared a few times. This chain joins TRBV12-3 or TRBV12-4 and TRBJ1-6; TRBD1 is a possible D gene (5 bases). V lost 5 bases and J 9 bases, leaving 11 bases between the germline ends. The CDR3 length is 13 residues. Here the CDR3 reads CASSTIGGSPLHF. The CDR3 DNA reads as TGTGCCAGCAGTACAATTGGGGGTTCACCCCTCCACTTT.

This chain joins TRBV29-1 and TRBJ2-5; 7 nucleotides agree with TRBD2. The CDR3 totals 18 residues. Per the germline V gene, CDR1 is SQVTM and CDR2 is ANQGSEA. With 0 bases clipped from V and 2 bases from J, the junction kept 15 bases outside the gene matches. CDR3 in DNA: TGCAGCGTTGAAGAGCGGGGTAGGGGTTGGGGACTACAAGAGACCCAGTACTTC. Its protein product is CSVEERGRGWGLQETQYF.

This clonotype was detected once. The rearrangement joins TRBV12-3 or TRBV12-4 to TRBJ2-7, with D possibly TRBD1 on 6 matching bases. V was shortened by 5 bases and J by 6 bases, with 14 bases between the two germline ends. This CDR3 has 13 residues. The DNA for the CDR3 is TGTGCCAGCAGTCCTACAGGGTGGTCCGAGCAGTACTTC. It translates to CASSPTGWSEQYF.

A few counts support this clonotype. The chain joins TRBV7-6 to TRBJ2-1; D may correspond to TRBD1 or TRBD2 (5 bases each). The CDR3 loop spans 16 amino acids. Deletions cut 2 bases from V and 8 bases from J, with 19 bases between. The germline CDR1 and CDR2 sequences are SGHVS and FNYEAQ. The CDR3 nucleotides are TGTGCCAGCAGCTTAACGAGGGACCTCTTTTTTTATGAGCAGTTCTTC. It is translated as CASSLTRDLFFYEQFF.

The CDR3 bases are TGTGCCAGCAGTGGACAGGGAATGTCAACTAATGAAAAACTGTTTTTT. This gives the protein CASSGQGMSTNEKLFF. V is TRBV6-1 and J is TRBJ1-4; the match to TRBD1 covers 7 bases. Germline CDR1 is MNHNS and CDR2 is SASEGT. This CDR3 comprises 16 residues. The V segment lost 4 bases and the J segment 0 bases; nucleotides outside the gene matches: 5.

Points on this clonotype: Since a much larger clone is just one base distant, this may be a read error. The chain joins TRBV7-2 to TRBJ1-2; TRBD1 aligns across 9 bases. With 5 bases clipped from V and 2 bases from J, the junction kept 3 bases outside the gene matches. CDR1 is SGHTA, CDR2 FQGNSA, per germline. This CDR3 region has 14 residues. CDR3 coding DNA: TGTGCCAGCAGCCGGGACAGGGTAAACTATGGCTACACCTTC. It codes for CASSRDRVNYGYTF.

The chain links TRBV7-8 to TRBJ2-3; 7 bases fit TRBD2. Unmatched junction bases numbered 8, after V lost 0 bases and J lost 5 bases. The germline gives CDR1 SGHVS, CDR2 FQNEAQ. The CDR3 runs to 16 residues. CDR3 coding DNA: TGTGCCAGCAGCTTAGCCCTGACTAGCTGGGGAGATACGCAGTATTTT. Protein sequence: CASSLALTSWGDTQYF.

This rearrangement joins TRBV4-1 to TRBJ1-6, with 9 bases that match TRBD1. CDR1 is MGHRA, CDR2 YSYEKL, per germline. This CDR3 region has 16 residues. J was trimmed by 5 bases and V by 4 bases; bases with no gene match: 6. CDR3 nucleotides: TGCGCCAGCAGCCCGACAGGGGGAGGCAATAATTCACCCCTCCACTTT. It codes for CASSPTGGGNNSPLHF.

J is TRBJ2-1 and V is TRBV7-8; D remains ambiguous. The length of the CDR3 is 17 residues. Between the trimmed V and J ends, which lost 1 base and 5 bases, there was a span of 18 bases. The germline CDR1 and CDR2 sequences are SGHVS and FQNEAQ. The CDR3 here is CASSLVSSPSLNNEQFF. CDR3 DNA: TGTGCCAGCAGCTTAGTCTCCAGCCCGTCTCTTAACAATGAGCAGTTCTTC.

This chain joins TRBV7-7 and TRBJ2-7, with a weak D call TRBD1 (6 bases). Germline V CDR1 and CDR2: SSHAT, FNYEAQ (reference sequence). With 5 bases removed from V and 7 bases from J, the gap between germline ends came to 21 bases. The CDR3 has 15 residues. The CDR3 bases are TGTGCCAGCAGCCCCCTTGGGACAACCTCGGGGGAGCAGTACTTC. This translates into CASSPLGTTSGEQYF.

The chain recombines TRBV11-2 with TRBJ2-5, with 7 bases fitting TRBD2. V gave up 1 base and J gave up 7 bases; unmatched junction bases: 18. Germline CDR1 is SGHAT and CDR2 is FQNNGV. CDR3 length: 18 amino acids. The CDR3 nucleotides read TGTGCCAGCAGCTTAGCAGGCGGGAGATCAAAAGGTTGGGGGACCCAGTACTTC. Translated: CASSLAGGRSKGWGTQYF.

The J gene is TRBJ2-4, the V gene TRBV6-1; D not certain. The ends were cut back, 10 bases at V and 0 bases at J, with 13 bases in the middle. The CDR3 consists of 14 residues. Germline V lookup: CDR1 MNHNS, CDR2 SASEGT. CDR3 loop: CATPRRIAKNIQYF. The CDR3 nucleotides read TGTGCCACCCCGCGGCGTATAGCCAAAAACATTCAGTACTTC.

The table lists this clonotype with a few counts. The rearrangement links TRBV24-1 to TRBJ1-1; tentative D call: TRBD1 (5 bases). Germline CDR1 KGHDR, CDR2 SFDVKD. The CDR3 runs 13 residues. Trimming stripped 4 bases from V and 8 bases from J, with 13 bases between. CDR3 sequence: CATSDPGGTEAFF. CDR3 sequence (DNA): TGTGCCACCAGTGACCCCGGGGGGACCGAAGCTTTCTTT.

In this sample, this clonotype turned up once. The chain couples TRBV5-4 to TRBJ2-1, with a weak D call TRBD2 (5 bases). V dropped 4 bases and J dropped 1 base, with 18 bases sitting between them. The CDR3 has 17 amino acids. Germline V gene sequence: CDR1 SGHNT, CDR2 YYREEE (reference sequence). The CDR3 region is CASSPGSVGGSYNEQFF. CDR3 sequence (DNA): TGTGCCAGCAGCCCTGGATCTGTAGGAGGTTCCTACAATGAGCAGTTCTTC.

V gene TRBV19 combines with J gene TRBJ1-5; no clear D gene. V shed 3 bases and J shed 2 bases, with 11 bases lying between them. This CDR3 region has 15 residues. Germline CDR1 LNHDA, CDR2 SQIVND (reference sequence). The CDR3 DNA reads TGTGCCAGTAGTATTGGCGGGTATCGCAATCAGCCCCAGCATTTT. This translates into CASSIGGYRNQPQHF.

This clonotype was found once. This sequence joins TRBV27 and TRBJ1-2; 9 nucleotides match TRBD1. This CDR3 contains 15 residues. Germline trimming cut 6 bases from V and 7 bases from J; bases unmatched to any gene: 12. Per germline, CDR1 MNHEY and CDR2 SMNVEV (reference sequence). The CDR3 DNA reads TGTGCCAGCAGCCTTAGCAGGGGGACAGGGTCTGGCTACACCTTC. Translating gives CASSLSRGTGSGYTF.

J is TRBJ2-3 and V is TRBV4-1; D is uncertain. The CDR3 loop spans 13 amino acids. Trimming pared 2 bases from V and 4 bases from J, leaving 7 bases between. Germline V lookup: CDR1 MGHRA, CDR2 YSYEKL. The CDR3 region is CASSQPGPDTQYF. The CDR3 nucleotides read TGCGCCAGCAGCCAACCCGGTCCAGATACGCAGTATTTT.

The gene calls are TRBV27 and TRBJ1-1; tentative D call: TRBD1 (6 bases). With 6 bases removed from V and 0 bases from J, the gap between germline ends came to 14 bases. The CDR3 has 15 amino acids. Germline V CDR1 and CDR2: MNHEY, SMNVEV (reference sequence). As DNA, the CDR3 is TGTGCCAGCAGACCCGAGGGGGGGTTGAACACTGAAGCTTTCTTT. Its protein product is CASRPEGGLNTEAFF.